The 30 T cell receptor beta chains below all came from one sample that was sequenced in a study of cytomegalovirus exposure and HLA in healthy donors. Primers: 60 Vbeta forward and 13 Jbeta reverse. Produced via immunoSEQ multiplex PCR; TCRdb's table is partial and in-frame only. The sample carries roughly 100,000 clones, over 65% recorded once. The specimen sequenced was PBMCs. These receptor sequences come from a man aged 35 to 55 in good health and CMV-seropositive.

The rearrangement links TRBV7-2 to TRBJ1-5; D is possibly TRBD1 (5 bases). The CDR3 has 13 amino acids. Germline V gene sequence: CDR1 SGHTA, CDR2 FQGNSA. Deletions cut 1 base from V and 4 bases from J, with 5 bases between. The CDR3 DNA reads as TGTGCCAGCAGCTTAGACAGGAATCAGCCCCAGCATTTT. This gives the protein CASSLDRNQPQHF.

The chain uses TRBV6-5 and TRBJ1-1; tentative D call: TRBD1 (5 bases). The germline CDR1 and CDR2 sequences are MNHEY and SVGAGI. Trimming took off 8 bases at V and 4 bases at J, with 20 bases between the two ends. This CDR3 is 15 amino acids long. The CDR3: CASQRGGSLVTEAFF. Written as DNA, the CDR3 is TGTGCCAGCCAACGGGGGGGGTCGTTGGTCACTGAAGCTTTCTTT.

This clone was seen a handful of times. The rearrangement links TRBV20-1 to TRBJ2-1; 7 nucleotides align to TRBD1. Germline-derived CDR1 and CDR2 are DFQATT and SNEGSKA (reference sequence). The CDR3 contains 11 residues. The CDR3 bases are TGCAGCGCGAAAACAGGGGTGGAGCAGTTCTTC. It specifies CSAKTGVEQFF.

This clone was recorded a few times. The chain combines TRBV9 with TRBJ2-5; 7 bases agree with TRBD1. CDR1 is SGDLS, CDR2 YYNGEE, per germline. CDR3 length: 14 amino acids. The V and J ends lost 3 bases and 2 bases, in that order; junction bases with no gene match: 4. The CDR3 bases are TGTGCCAGCAGCGCTGGGGGACAGCAAGAGACCCAGTACTTC. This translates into CASSAGGQQETQYF.

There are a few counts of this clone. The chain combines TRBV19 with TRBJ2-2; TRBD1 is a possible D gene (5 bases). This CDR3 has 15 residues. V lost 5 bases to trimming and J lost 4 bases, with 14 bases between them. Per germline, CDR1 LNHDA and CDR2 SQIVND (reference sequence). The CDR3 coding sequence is TGTGCCAGTAGTTCTCAGGGTGTGGGCACCGGGGAGCTGTTTTTT. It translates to CASSSQGVGTGELFF.

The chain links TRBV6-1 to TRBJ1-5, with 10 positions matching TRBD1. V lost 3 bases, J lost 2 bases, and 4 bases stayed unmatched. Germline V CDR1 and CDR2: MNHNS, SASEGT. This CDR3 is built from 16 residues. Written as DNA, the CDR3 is TGTGCCAGCAGTGAGGGACAGGGGTTCGGCAATCAGCCCCAGCATTTT. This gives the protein CASSEGQGFGNQPQHF.

The CDR3 DNA reads as TGTGCCAGCGACCTGGGGGGGCCGAGCACAGATACGCAGTATTTT. Residues: CASDLGGPSTDTQYF. This chain uses TRBV2 with TRBJ2-3; D may be TRBD2 (7 bases). The germline V gene encodes CDR1 SNHLY and CDR2 FYNNEI. Trimming left V 8 bases short and J 0 bases short, with 15 bases between. This CDR3 contains 15 residues.

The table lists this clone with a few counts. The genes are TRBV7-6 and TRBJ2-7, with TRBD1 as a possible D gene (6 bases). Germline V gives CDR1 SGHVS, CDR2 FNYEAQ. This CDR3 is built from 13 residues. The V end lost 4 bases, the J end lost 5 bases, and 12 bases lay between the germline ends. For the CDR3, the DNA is TGTGCCAGCAGCTCCACAGGGTTCGACGAGCAGTACTTC. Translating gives CASSSTGFDEQYF.

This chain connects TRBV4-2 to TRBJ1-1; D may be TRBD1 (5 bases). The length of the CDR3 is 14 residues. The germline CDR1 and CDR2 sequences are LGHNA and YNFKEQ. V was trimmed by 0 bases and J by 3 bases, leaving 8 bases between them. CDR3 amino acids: CASSQEAGDTEAFF. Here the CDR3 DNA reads TGTGCCAGCAGCCAAGAAGCGGGGGACACTGAAGCTTTCTTT.

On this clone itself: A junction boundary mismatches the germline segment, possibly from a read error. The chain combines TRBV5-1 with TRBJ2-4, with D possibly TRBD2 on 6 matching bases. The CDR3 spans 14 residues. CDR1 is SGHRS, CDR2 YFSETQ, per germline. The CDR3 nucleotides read TGCGCCAGCAGCTCGGGACTTGATAAAAACAGTCAGTACTTC. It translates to CASSSGLDKNSQYF.

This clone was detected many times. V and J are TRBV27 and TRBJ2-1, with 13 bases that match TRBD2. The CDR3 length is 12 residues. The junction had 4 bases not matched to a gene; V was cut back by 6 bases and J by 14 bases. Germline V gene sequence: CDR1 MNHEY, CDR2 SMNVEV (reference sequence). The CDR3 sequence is CASSTSGRGEFF. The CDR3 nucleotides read TGTGCCAGCAGCACTAGCGGGAGGGGGGAGTTCTTC.

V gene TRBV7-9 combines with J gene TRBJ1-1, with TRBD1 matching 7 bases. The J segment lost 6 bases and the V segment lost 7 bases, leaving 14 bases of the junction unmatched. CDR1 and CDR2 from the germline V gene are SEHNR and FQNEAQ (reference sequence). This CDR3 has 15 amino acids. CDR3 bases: TGTGCCAGCACCCTAAGTAGTACAGGGGCTTCTGAAGCTTTCTTT. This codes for CASTLSSTGASEAFF.

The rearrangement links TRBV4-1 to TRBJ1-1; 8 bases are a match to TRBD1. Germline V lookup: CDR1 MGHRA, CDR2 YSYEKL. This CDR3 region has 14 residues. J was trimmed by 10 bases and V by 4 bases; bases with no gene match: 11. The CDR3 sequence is CASSREGQAGRAFF. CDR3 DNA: TGCGCCAGCAGCCGAGAGGGACAGGCGGGGAGAGCTTTCTTT.

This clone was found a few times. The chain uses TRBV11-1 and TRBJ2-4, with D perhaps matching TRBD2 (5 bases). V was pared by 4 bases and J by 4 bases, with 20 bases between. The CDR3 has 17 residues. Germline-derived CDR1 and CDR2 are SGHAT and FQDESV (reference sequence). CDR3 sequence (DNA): TGTGCCAGCAGCTCCTCCCGCGGAGCGGCGACTAAAAACATTCAGTACTTC. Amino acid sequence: CASSSSRGAATKNIQYF.

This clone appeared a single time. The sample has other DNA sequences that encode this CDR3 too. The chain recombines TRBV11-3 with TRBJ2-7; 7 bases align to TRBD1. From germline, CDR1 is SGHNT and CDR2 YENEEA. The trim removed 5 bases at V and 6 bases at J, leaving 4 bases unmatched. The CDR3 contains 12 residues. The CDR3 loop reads CASSRGGSEQYF. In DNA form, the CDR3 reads TGTGCCAGCAGCCGAGGGGGCTCCGAGCAGTACTTC.

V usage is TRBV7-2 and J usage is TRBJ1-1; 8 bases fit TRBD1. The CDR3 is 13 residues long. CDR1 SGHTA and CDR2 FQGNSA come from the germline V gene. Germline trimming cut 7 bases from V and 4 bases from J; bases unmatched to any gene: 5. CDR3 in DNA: TGTGCCAGCACCCGACAGGGGACCACTGAAGCTTTCTTT. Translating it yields CASTRQGTTEAFF.

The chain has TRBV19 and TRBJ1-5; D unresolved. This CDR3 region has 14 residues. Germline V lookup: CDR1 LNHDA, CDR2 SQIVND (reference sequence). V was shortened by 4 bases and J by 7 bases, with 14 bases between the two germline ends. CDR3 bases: TGTGCCAGTAGTAGGGAGCATGGGAGGCAGCCCCAGCATTTT. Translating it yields CASSREHGRQPQHF. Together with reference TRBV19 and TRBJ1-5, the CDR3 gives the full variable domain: DGGITQSPKYLFRKEGQNVTLSCEQNLNHDAMYWYRQDPGQGLRLIYYSQIVNDFQKGDIAEGYSVSREKKESFPLTVTSAQKNPTAFYLCASSREHGRQPQHFGDGTRLSIL.

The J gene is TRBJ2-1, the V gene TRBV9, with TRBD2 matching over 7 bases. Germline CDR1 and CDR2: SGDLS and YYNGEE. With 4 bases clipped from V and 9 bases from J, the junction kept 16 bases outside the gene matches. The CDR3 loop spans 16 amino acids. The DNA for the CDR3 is TGTGCCAGCAGCCCGCGGCCGGGAGGAGGGGACGGTGAGCAGTTCTTC. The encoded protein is CASSPRPGGGDGEQFF.

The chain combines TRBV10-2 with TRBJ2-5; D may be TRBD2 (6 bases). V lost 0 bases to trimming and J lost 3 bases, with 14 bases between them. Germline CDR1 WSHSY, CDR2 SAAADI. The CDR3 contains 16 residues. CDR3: CASSESGGTPEETQYF. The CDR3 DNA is TGCGCCAGCAGTGAGTCTGGAGGGACCCCCGAAGAGACCCAGTACTTC.

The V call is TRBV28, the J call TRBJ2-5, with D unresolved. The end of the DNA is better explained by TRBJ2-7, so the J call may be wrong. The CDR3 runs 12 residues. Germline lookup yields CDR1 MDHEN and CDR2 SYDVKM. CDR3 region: CASSLPPYEQYF. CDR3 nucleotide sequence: TGTGCCAGCAGTTTACCTCCATACGAGCAGTACTTC.

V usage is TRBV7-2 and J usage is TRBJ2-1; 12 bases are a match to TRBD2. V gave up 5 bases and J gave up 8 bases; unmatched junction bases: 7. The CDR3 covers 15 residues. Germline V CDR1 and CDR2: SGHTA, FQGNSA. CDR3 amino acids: CASSTLAGGWHEQFF. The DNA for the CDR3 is TGTGCCAGCAGCACACTAGCGGGGGGCTGGCATGAGCAGTTCTTC.

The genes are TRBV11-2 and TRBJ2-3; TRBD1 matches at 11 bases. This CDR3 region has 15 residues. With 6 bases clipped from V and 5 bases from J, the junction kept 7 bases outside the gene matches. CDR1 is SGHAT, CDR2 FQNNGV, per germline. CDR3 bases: TGTGCCAGCAGTCTTGGACAGGGGGCGGGAGATACGCAGTATTTT. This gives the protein CASSLGQGAGDTQYF.

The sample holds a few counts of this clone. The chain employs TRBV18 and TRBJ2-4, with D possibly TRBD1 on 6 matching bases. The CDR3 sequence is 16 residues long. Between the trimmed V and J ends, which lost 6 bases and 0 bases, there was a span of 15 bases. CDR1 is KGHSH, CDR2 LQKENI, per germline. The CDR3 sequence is CASSDLGALAKNIQYF. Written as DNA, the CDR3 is TGTGCCAGCTCCGACCTGGGGGCCTTAGCCAAAAACATTCAGTACTTC. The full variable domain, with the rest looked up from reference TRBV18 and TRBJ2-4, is NAGVMQNPRHLVRRRGQEARLRCSPMKGHSHVYWYRQLPEEGLKFMVYLQKENIIDESGMPKERFSAEFPKEGPSILRIQQVVRGDSAAYFCASSDLGALAKNIQYFGAGTRLSVL.

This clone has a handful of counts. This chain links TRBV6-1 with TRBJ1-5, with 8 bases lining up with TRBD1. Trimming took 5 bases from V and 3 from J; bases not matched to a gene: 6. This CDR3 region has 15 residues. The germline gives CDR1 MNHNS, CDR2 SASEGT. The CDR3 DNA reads TGTGCCAGCAGTAGGGACAGGTCTGCCAATCAGCCCCAGCATTTT. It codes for CASSRDRSANQPQHF.

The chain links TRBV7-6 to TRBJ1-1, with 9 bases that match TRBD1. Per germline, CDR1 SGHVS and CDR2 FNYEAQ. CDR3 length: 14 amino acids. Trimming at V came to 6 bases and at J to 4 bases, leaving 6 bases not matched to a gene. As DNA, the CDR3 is TGTGCCAGCAGGGAGACAGGGGGGAGCACTGAAGCTTTCTTT. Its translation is CASRETGGSTEAFF.

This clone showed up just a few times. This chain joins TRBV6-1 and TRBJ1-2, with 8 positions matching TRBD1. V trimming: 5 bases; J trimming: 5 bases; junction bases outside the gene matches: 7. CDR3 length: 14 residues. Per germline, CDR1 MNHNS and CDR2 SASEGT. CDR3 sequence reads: CASSSQQGGYGYTF. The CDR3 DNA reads TGTGCCAGCAGTTCTCAACAGGGGGGTTATGGCTACACCTTC.

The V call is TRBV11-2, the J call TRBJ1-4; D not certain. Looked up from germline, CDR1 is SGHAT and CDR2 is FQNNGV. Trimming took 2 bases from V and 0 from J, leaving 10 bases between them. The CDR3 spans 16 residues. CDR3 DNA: TGTGCCAGCAGCTTAATCGACTTGGCAACTAATGAAAAACTGTTTTTT. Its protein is CASSLIDLATNEKLFF.

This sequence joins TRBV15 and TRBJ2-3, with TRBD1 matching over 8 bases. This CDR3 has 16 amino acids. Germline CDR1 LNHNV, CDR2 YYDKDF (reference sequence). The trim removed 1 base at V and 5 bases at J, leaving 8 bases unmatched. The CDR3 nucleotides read TGTGCCACCAGCAGAGGATTTCAGGGGGCAGGAGATACGCAGTATTTT. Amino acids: CATSRGFQGAGDTQYF.

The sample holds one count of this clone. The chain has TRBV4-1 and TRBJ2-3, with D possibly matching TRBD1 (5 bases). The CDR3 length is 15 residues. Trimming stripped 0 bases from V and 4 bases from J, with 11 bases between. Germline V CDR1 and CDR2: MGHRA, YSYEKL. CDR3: CASSQERQGPDTQYF. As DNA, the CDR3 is TGCGCCAGCAGCCAAGAGCGTCAGGGTCCAGATACGCAGTATTTT.

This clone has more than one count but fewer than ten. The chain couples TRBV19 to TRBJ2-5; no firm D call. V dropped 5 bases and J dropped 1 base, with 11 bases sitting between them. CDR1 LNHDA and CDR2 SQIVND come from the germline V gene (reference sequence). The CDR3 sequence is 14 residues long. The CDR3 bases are TGTGCCAGTAGTCCCGATAGCAGCCAAGAGACCCAGTACTTC. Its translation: CASSPDSSQETQYF.